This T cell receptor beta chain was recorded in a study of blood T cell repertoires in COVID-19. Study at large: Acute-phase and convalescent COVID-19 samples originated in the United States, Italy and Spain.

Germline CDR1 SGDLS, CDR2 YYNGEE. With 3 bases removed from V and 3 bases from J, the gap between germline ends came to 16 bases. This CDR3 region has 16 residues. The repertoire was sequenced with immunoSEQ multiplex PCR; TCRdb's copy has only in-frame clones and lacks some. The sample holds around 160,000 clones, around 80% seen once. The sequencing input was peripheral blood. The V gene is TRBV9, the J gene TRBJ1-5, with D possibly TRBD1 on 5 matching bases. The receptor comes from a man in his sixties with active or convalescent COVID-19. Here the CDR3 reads CASSASGTVNNQPQHF. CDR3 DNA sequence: TGTGCCAGCAGCGCGAGCGGGACGGTTAACAATCAGCCCCAGCATTTT.